The 18 T cell receptor beta chains reported below all come from one sample, sequenced in a study of response to subunit inactivated influenza vaccine. A single record per CDR3 protein comes from TCRdb applying MiXCR to the RT-PCR reads. The table includes hundreds of thousands of distinct CDR3 sequences, 7.6% detected once. Sequencing was performed on PBMCs from blood, taken around 2 years after vaccination. The receptors come from a man between 50 and 75 years old who received an inactivated influenza vaccine.

Many counts were recorded for this clonotype. V and J are TRBV7-9 and TRBJ2-5; possible D gene TRBD1, 5 bases. The CDR3 sequence is 14 residues long. Per the germline V gene, CDR1 is SEHNR and CDR2 is FQNEAQ (reference sequence). Trimming removed 1 base at V and 1 base at J, with 7 bases between. The CDR3 here is CASSLVQGQETQYF. The DNA for the CDR3 is TGTGCCAGCAGCTTAGTGCAGGGCCAAGAGACCCAGTACTTC.

J is TRBJ2-3 and V is TRBV4-2; D is possibly TRBD1 (6 bases). The V end lost 1 base, the J end lost 6 bases, and 11 bases lay between the germline ends. The CDR3 is 14 amino acids. CDR1 and CDR2 (germline): LGHNA, YNFKEQ. CDR3 region: CASSQGQESDTQYF. CDR3 coding DNA: TGTGCCAGCAGCCAAGGACAGGAGAGTGATACGCAGTATTTT.

CDR3 loop: CATSQPGQGFGGETQYF. CDR3 in DNA: TGTGCCACCAGCCAACCGGGACAGGGGTTTGGTGGAGAGACCCAGTACTTC. The chain combines TRBV24-1 with TRBJ2-5; 10 bases line up with TRBD1. This CDR3 contains 17 residues. Germline V gene lookup returns CDR1 KGHDR and CDR2 SFDVKD. Trimming removed 7 bases from V and 4 bases from J; junction bases left unmatched: 14.

The J gene is TRBJ2-7, the V gene TRBV2; TRBD2 matches at 7 bases. The CDR3 extends over 15 amino acids. Losses at the gene ends were 6 bases for V and 5 bases for J; bases not matched to a gene: 13. Germline V CDR1 and CDR2: SNHLY, FYNNEI. The CDR3 reads CASRGLADPNDEQYF. Here the CDR3 DNA reads TGTGCCAGCAGGGGGCTAGCGGACCCAAATGACGAGCAGTACTTC. The entire variable domain, with the rest obtained from reference TRBV2 and TRBJ2-7, is as follows: EPEVTQTPSHQVTQMGQEVILRCVPISNHLYFYWYRQILGQKVEFLVSFYNNEISEKSEIFDDQFSVERPDGSNFTLKIRSTKLEDSAMYFCASRGLADPNDEQYFGPGTRLTVT.

The rearrangement links TRBV7-2 to TRBJ1-4, with 7 bases identical to TRBD1. J gave up 7 bases and V 1 base, and 9 bases lay outside the gene matches. The CDR3 consists of 16 residues. CDR1 is SGHTA and CDR2 is FQGNSA in the germline V gene. The CDR3, as DNA: TGTGCCAGCAGCTTAGTTGGAACAGGGGCAGGTGAAAAACTGTTTTTT. It translates to CASSLVGTGAGEKLFF.

This clonotype was seen a few times. The chain has TRBV5-1 and TRBJ2-3, with a possible D match to TRBD1 (7 bases). V was shortened by 3 bases and J by 0 bases, with 11 bases between the two germline ends. The CDR3 consists of 15 residues. CDR1 and CDR2 (germline): SGHRS, YFSETQ. CDR3: CASSSAGQSTDTQYF. CDR3 nucleotide sequence: TGCGCCAGCAGCTCGGCGGGACAGAGCACAGATACGCAGTATTTT. Combining the CDR3 with reference TRBV5-1 and TRBJ2-3 gives the whole variable domain KAGVTQTPRYLIKTRGQQVTLSCSPISGHRSVSWYQQTPGQGLQFLFEYFSETQRNKGNFPGRFSGRQFSNSRSEMNVSTLELGDSALYLCASSSAGQSTDTQYFGPGTRLTVL.

The table lists this clonotype with many counts. The chain employs TRBV28 and TRBJ2-3, with 8 bases matching TRBD1. V lost 11 bases to trimming and J lost 2 bases; unmatched junction nucleotides: 12. CDR1 MDHEN and CDR2 SYDVKM come from the germline V gene. The CDR3 sequence is 15 residues long. The CDR3 reads CAGSRTGYSTDTQYF. In DNA form, the CDR3 reads TGTGCCGGATCGAGGACAGGGTACTCCACAGATACGCAGTATTTT.

This clonotype has a handful of counts. The DNA of the CDR3 is TGTGCCAGCACCCGGAGGGACTCCTACGAGCAGTACTTC. Its protein is CASTRRDSYEQYF. The chain carries TRBV25-1 and TRBJ2-7; D perhaps matches TRBD2 (6 bases). V lost 7 bases and J lost 0, with 10 bases in between. Germline V gives CDR1 MGHDK, CDR2 SYGVNS. The CDR3 runs to 13 residues.

This clonotype came up many times. The V gene is TRBV5-1, the J gene TRBJ2-1; 8 bases are a match to TRBD1. Trimming cost V 6 bases and J 8 bases; bases outside gene matches: 7. Germline V gene sequence: CDR1 SGHRS, CDR2 YFSETQ. The CDR3 is 13 residues long. CDR3 protein: CASIYDRGHEQFF. The CDR3 DNA follows: TGCGCCAGCATCTACGACAGGGGACATGAGCAGTTCTTC.

This clonotype has just a few counts. In DNA form, the CDR3 reads TGTGCCAGCAGTTATAGGGACAGTAATTCACCCCTCCACTTT. It specifies CASSYRDSNSPLHF. The V and J genes are TRBV27 and TRBJ1-6, with 7 bases identical to TRBD1. V shed 4 bases, J shed 6 bases, and the junction held 3 bases outside the gene matches. The germline V gene has CDR1 MNHEY and CDR2 SMNVEV (reference sequence). The CDR3 loop spans 14 amino acids.

This clonotype was seen repeatedly, ten times or more. The genes are TRBV6-2 or TRBV6-3 and TRBJ2-1, with 15 nucleotides matching TRBD2. The CDR3 runs 17 residues. Per the germline V gene, CDR1 is MNHEY and CDR2 is SVGEGT. With V trimmed by 4 bases and J by 7 bases, 8 bases remained unmatched. Here the CDR3 DNA reads TGTGCCAGCAGTTCCGGACTAGCGGGGGGGCCGGGTAATGAGCAGTTCTTC. Amino acid sequence: CASSSGLAGGPGNEQFF.

The rearrangement links TRBV7-2 to TRBJ2-3, with TRBD2 as a possible D gene (7 bases). The V end lost 1 base, the J end lost 5 bases, and 13 bases lay between the germline ends. This CDR3 is built from 15 residues. Germline CDR1 reads SGHTA; CDR2 reads FQGNSA. CDR3 in DNA: TGTGCCAGCAGCTTAGTTGGCGGGGGCGGAGATACGCAGTATTTT. It is translated as CASSLVGGGGDTQYF.

This clonotype was detected a few times. The chain uses TRBV5-1 and TRBJ2-3, with TRBD2 matching over 7 bases. Germline V gives CDR1 SGHRS, CDR2 YFSETQ. This CDR3 contains 18 residues. The ends lost 4 bases at V and 4 bases at J; junction bases unmatched: 18. The CDR3 spells CASSELEDVAGVADTQYF. The DNA of the CDR3 is TGCGCCAGCAGCGAATTGGAAGATGTTGCGGGAGTTGCAGATACGCAGTATTTT.

The CDR3 reads CSASPDTGSGDTQYF. DNA of the CDR3: TGCAGTGCTAGCCCCGACACCGGCTCAGGTGATACGCAGTATTTT. This chain links TRBV20-1 with TRBJ2-3; D unclear. Trimming left V 3 bases short and J 6 bases short, with 19 bases between. The length of the CDR3 is 15 residues. Germline V gene data show CDR1 as DFQATT and CDR2 as SNEGSKA (reference sequence).

This clonotype was seen a handful of times. The CDR3 nucleotides read TGTGCCTGGAGTGGGGGGACAGGGGGCATCGGCTACACCTTC. It translates to CAWSGGTGGIGYTF. The rearrangement links TRBV30 to TRBJ1-2; 12 positions match TRBD1. V gave up 1 base and J gave up 8 bases; unmatched junction bases: 5. Germline CDR1 and CDR2: GTSNPN and SVGIG (reference sequence). This CDR3 spans 14 amino acids.

In DNA, the CDR3 is TGCAGTGCTTTCCTAGCGGGCCATGCCAATGAGCAGTTCTTC. This encodes CSAFLAGHANEQFF. The gene calls are TRBV20-1 and TRBJ2-1, with TRBD2 identical over 8 bases. The V gene end was trimmed by 5 bases and the J gene end by 6 bases; junction bases not matched to a gene: 9. The V gene's germline CDR1 is DFQATT and CDR2 SNEGSKA (reference sequence). The CDR3 has 14 amino acids.

This clonotype was seen ten or more times. V is TRBV5-1 and J is TRBJ2-1, with D perhaps matching TRBD1 or TRBD2 (5 bases each). Germline assignment: CDR1 SGHRS and CDR2 YFSETQ. V dropped 0 bases and J dropped 0 bases, with 10 bases sitting between them. CDR3 size: 16 residues. The CDR3 loop reads CASSLVFGGSYNEQFF. CDR3 bases: TGCGCCAGCAGCTTGGTCTTTGGGGGCTCCTACAATGAGCAGTTCTTC.

This clonotype was picked up a small number of times. The J gene is TRBJ2-3, the V gene TRBV7-2, with 7 bases fitting TRBD1. The CDR3 is 15 residues long. V gave up 5 bases and J gave up 4 bases; unmatched junction bases: 9. The V gene's germline CDR1 is SGHTA and CDR2 FQGNSA. For the CDR3, the DNA is TGTGCCAGCAGCAGCCAGGGACAGTCGCCAGATACGCAGTATTTT. Protein product: CASSSQGQSPDTQYF.